A single T cell receptor (beta chain) is shown here with its context. The antigen it binds to is not known. From each donor, an approximately 2.4 ml peripheral blood sample was drawn into PAXgene tubes and stored at -80 degrees C. Without any T cell sorting, total RNA was extracted from whole blood using the PAXgene blood miRNA kit on an automated QIAcube. Peripheral blood from monozygotic twin pairs concordant or discordant for inflammatory bowel disease was subjected to deep TCRalpha and TCRbeta repertoire profiling with unique molecular barcoding. For every twin pair, smoking habits were documented, and each individual was categorised as a current, former or never smoker. This specimen comes from a study of monozygotic twins with inflammatory bowel disease (dated by TCRdb to 2018 to 2020). At the level of the whole study: The full study comprised some 30 monozygotic twin pairs: nine German pairs (four IBD-concordant, five IBD-discordant) and 19 IBD-discordant Danish pairs. Within discordant pairs, disease-associated traits were sought mainly by comparing IBD patients with their genetically identical healthy co-twins. Each individual had, on average, about 151 000 unique TCRalpha sequences and 181 000 unique TCRbeta sequences available for analysis.

Libraries were made using 5' RACE. Preparation of each TCR library used approximately 3,700 ng of total RNA. For each sample, cDNA synthesis with SMARTScribe reverse transcriptase was split into eight separate reactions. Unique molecular identifiers containing a 6-nucleotide sample barcode were introduced through template switching during cDNA synthesis. TCRalpha and TCRbeta cDNA was amplified in two nested PCRs of around 15 and 10 cycles, and bead purification was carried out after each PCR. Before amplification, the cDNA was treated with uracil DNA-glycosylase and purified using the QIAquick PCR purification kit. The second PCR added Illumina TruSeq-compatible adapters along with sample-specific barcodes. TapeStation and Qubit were used to check library quality and concentration, and 5 ng of each library was pooled. The pooled libraries were sequenced with 2 x 100 bp reads and custom sequencing primers on an Illumina HiSeq2500 single-index Rapid Run. Per the source publication's procedure: MiGEC version 1.2.6 was used for UMI-based consensus assembly to correct PCR and sequencing errors. V(D)J alignment, clonotype assembly and CDR3 extraction were performed with MiXCR version 2.1.1. To normalise gene usage, clonotype sharing and MAIT/NKT TCR abundance, the analysis used the top 1000, 10 000 and 20 000 clonotypes per sample. Diversity was computed as the inverse Simpson index with the vegan R package after downsampling to 27 000 UMIs. Paired Mann-Whitney U tests were applied to discordant twin pairs, with Benjamini-Hochberg correction for multiple testing. TCRdb reprocessed the reads, so every CDR3 protein sequence counts as one entry and DNA is not shown. Clone size and V and J calls follow TCRdb, not the original study. The sample's clone listing holds about 380,000 distinct CDR3 sequences. About 2.5% of the sample is in the top ten clones.

CDR1 is given as KGHSH and CDR2 as LQKENI, both from the germline V gene. The CDR3 contains 15 residues, cysteine and phenylalanine counted. No DNA sequence was recorded. The paper as a whole reports these results and caveats: Measured by the inverse Simpson index, TCRbeta repertoire diversity was lower in IBD patients than in their healthy co-twins. The results gave no support for a single strong signal or clonotype linked to IBD. Differing immunosuppressive treatments among patients may have added background noise and inter-individual variability to the repertoires. Concordant and discordant twins showed no difference in repertoire similarity, possibly because of limited statistical power. The analysis was unable to tell apart different T cell subtypes. Compared with healthy twins, IBD patients had fewer clonotypes in common with other individuals, a difference most pronounced in patients showing signs of disease activity.

The sequence was obtained from a human donor with ulcerative colitis or Crohn's disease, or a healthy co-twin of an affected twin (not recorded which). The sample was blood. The rearranged segments are TRBV18 and TRBJ2-5; checking the TCRdb D call of TRBD1 is not possible without DNA. The CDR3 reads CASSPQGQPEETQYF.